The entry that follows covers one T cell receptor (beta chain) sequence. The record originates from a study of blood T cell repertoires in COVID-19. The data were produced by immunoSEQ multiplex PCR, yet TCRdb's version contains in-frame clones alone and is incomplete. The table records a few hundred thousand clones, 75% to 90% of them present only once. Participant-given clinical history determined each cohort assignment. The CDR3 has 17 residues. V shed 1 base and J 3 bases; nucleotides not matched to a gene: 10. Germline-derived CDR1 and CDR2 are MNHNS and SASEGT. The chain couples TRBV6-1 to TRBJ2-7; 9 bases map to TRBD2. Sequences were obtained from PBMCs or T cells enriched from blood (not recorded which). The TCR comes from a woman between 45 and 65 years old who had recovered from COVID-19. The CDR3: CASSEVSSGINSYEQYF. Here the CDR3 DNA reads TGTGCCAGCAGTGAAGTTTCTAGCGGGATTAATAGCTACGAGCAGTACTTC.